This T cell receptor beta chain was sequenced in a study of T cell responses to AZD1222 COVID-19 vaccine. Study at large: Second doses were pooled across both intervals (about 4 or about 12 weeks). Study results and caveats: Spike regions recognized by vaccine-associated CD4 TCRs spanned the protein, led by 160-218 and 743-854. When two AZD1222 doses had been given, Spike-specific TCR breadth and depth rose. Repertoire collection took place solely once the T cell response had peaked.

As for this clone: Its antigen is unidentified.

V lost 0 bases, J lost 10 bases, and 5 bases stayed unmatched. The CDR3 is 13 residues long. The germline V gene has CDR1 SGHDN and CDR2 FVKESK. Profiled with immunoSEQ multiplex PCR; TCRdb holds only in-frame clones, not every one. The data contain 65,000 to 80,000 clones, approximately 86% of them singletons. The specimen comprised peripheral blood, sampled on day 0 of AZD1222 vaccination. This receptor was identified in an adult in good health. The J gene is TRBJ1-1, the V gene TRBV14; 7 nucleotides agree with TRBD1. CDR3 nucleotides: TGTGCCAGCAGCCAAGACAGGGGGAATCGAGCTTTCTTT. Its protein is CASSQDRGNRAFF.